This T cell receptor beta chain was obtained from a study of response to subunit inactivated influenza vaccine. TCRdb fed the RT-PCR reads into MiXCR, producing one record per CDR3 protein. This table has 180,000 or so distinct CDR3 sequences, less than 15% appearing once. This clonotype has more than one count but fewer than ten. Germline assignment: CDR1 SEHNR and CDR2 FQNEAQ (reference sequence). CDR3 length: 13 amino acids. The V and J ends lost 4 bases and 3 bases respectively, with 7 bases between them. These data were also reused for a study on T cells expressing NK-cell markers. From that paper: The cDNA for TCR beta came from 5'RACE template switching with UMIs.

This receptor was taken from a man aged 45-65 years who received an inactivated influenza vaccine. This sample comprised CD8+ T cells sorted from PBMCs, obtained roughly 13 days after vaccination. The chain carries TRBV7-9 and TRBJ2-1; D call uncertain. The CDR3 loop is CASSSPVYNEQFF. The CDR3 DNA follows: TGTGCCAGCAGCTCCCCTGTCTACAATGAGCAGTTCTTC.